The entry that follows covers one T cell receptor beta chain sequence. The data originate from a study of cytomegalovirus exposure and HLA in healthy donors. The CDR3 is 14 amino acids. V was clipped by 7 bases and J by 0 bases; unmatched bases: 5. Germline lookup yields CDR1 SGHRS and CDR2 YFSETQ. The study ran its PCR with 60 Vbeta and 13 Jbeta primers. Here immunoSEQ multiplex PCR was the method, and the copy in TCRdb shows in-frame clones only, minus some. Here the sample spans more than 100,000 clones, around two thirds being singletons. The chain uses TRBV5-1 and TRBJ1-1; 8 nucleotides align to TRBD1. Sequenced: PBMCs. This clonotype originated in a woman in her thirties or forties in good health and CMV-seronegative. CDR3 amino acids: CASGTGDLNTEAFF. CDR3 nucleotides: TGCGCCAGCGGGACAGGCGATTTGAACACTGAAGCTTTCTTT.